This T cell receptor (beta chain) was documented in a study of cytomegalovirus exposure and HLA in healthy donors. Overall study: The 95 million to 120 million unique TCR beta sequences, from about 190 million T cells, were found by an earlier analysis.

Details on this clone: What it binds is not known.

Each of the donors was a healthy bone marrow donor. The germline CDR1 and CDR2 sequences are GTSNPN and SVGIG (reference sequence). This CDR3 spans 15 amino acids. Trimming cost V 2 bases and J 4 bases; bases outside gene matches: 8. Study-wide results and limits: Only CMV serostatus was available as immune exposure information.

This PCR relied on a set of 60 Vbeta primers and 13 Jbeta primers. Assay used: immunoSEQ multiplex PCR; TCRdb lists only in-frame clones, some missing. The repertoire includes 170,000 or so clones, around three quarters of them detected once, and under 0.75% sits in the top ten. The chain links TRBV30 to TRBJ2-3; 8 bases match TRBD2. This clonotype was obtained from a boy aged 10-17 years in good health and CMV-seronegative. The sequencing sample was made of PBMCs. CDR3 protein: CAWSNEREFADTQYF. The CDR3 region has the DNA TGTGCCTGGAGTAATGAGCGGGAGTTTGCAGATACGCAGTATTTT.